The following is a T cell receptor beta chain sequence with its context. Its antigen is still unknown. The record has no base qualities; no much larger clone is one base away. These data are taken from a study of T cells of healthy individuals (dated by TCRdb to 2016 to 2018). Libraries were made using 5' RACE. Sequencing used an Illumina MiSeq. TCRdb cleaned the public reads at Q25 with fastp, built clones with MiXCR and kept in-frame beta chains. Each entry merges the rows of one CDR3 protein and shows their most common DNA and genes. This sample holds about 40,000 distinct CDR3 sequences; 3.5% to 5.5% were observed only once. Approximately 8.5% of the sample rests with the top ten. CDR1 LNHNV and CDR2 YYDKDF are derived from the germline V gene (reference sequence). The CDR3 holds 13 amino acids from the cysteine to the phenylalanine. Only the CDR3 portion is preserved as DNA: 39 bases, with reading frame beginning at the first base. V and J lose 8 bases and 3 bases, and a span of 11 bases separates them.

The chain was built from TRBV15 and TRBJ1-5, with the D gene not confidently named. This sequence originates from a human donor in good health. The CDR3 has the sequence CATGREYNQPQHF. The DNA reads TGTGCCACCGGGAGGGAATACAATCAGCCCCAGCATTTT.